The 27 T cell receptor beta chains reported below all come from one sample, sequenced in a study of blood T cell repertoires in COVID-19. Profiling relied on immunoSEQ multiplex PCR, and the TCRdb table lists in-frame clones only, not all of them. The data contain around 50,000 clones, around 80% of them singletons. Sequenced material: PBMCs or T cells enriched from blood (not recorded which). The source of these receptors is a woman aged 45-59 years with acute COVID-19.

This chain uses TRBV19 with TRBJ1-4; perhaps TRBD1 as D (6 bases). V shed 8 bases and J shed 0 bases, with 22 bases lying between them. In germline, CDR1 is LNHDA, CDR2 SQIVND (reference sequence). The CDR3 consists of 18 residues. CDR3 in amino acids: CASSMDRTTRATNEKLFF. In DNA form, the CDR3 reads TGTGCCAGTTCGATGGACAGAACGACCCGCGCAACTAATGAAAAACTGTTTTTT.

This sequence joins TRBV6-1 and TRBJ1-2; D is undetermined. The CDR3 is 13 residues long. In germline, CDR1 is MNHNS, CDR2 SASEGT. Trimming pared 3 bases from V and 6 bases from J, leaving 11 bases between. In nucleotides, the CDR3 is TGTGCCAGCAGTGAGTGGAGCCCGCATGGCTACACCTTC. Its translation is CASSEWSPHGYTF.

The chain employs TRBV5-1 and TRBJ1-2; TRBD1 matches 10 bases. The CDR3 consists of 15 residues. Germline lookup yields CDR1 SGHRS and CDR2 YFSETQ. The V segment lost 3 bases and the J segment 4 bases; nucleotides outside the gene matches: 6. The DNA for the CDR3 is TGCGCCAGCAGCTCTCGACAGGGGGCTTCCTATGGCTACACCTTC. Translation gives CASSSRQGASYGYTF.

This clone was detected only once. V usage is TRBV7-2 and J usage is TRBJ1-1; 7 bases are a match to TRBD1. V lost 3 bases and J lost 1; bases outside the gene matches: 2. Germline V gene lookup returns CDR1 SGHTA and CDR2 FQGNSA. The CDR3 length is 14 residues. CDR3: CASSFGQANTEAFF. Written as DNA, the CDR3 is TGTGCCAGCAGCTTCGGACAGGCGAACACTGAAGCTTTCTTT.

This clone was detected once. V gene TRBV2 combines with J gene TRBJ2-5; TRBD2 agrees at 13 bases. Germline values: CDR1 SNHLY, CDR2 FYNNEI. V was pared by 8 bases and J by 4 bases, with 4 bases of the junction left unmatched. The length of the CDR3 is 14 residues. The CDR3 loop reads CASLRLAGGETQYF. The DNA for the CDR3 is TGTGCCAGCCTTAGACTAGCGGGGGGAGAGACCCAGTACTTC.

The V and J genes are TRBV13 and TRBJ2-1; TRBD2 aligns across 11 bases. Germline lookup yields CDR1 PRHDT and CDR2 FYEKMQ (reference sequence). The CDR3 is 17 residues long. The V segment lost 1 base and the J segment 2 bases; nucleotides outside the gene matches: 4. CDR3 residues: CASSLAILAGAYNEQFF. Here the CDR3 DNA reads TGTGCCAGCAGCTTAGCGATACTAGCGGGGGCCTACAATGAGCAGTTCTTC.

This clone was recorded a few times. The rearrangement joins TRBV7-6 to TRBJ1-1; a weak D match, TRBD1 (6 bases). The CDR3 is 13 amino acids. V lost 5 bases and J lost 4, with 11 bases in between. Germline values: CDR1 SGHVS, CDR2 FNYEAQ. CDR3: CASSRGQFTEAFF. The DNA of the CDR3 is TGTGCCAGCAGCCGTGGACAGTTCACTGAAGCTTTCTTT.

This chain links TRBV7-6 with TRBJ2-1; TRBD2 agrees at 9 bases. The CDR3 contains 16 residues. Trimming removed 3 bases from V and 5 bases from J; junction bases left unmatched: 8. CDR1 SGHVS and CDR2 FNYEAQ come from the germline V gene. CDR3 sequence (DNA): TGTGCCAGCAGCTTCGCTGGGACTAGCCCCCACAATGAGCAGTTCTTC. This sequence encodes CASSFAGTSPHNEQFF.

The chain joins TRBV14 to TRBJ1-1; D unclear. This CDR3 spans 13 amino acids. Between the trimmed V and J ends, which lost 1 base and 5 bases, there was a span of 8 bases. Germline values: CDR1 SGHDN, CDR2 FVKESK. For the CDR3, the DNA is TGTGCCAGCAGCCAAGGGGCACGGACTGAAGCTTTCTTT. Amino acid sequence: CASSQGARTEAFF.

The chain combines TRBV6-5 with TRBJ1-6, with 7 bases that match TRBD1. This CDR3 spans 15 amino acids. Germline CDR1 reads MNHEY; CDR2 reads SVGAGI. V lost 7 bases and J lost 3; bases outside the gene matches: 6. CDR3 DNA sequence: TGTGCCAGCAAGACAGGGCTGGTCTATAATTCACCCCTCCACTTT. Translating it yields CASKTGLVYNSPLHF.

The CDR3 sequence is CASSERDRANQPQHF. The DNA for the CDR3 is TGTGCCAGCAGTGAACGGGACAGGGCCAATCAGCCCCAGCATTTT. The V call is TRBV2, the J call TRBJ1-5, with 9 positions matching TRBD1. V lost 2 bases to trimming and J lost 3 bases; unmatched junction nucleotides: 2. In germline, CDR1 is SNHLY, CDR2 FYNNEI. This CDR3 has 15 amino acids. Supplemented by reference TRBV2 and TRBJ1-5, the full variable domain reads EPEVTQTPSHQVTQMGQEVILRCVPISNHLYFYWYRQILGQKVEFLVSFYNNEISEKSEIFDDQFSVERPDGSNFTLKIRSTKLEDSAMYFCASSERDRANQPQHFGDGTRLSIL.

This sequence joins TRBV6-5 and TRBJ1-2, with D perhaps TRBD1 (5 bases). Germline V gene sequence: CDR1 MNHEY, CDR2 SVGAGI. The V and J ends lost 7 bases and 1 base respectively, with 13 bases between them. The CDR3 runs to 14 residues. This chain's CDR3 is CASTLGGYNYGYTF. In nucleotides, the CDR3 is TGTGCCAGCACGCTGGGGGGTTATAACTATGGCTACACCTTC.

The chain links TRBV5-6 to TRBJ2-7; 10 nucleotides agree with TRBD1. CDR1 and CDR2 from the germline V gene are SGHDT and YYEEEE. The CDR3 has 14 amino acids. V dropped 3 bases and J dropped 4; count of bases not matched to a gene: 4. The CDR3 DNA reads as TGTGCCAGCAGCTCCCGACAGGGGGCTTACGAGCAGTACTTC. It yields the protein CASSSRQGAYEQYF.

The rearrangement joins TRBV28 to TRBJ2-7, with D tentatively TRBD1 (6 bases). Germline V gene sequence: CDR1 MDHEN, CDR2 SYDVKM. CDR3 length equals 12 residues. V was pared by 6 bases and J by 4 bases, with 10 bases between. The CDR3 here is CASRQGWYEQYF. The CDR3, as DNA: TGTGCCAGCAGACAGGGTTGGTACGAGCAGTACTTC.

The rearrangement uses TRBV30 and TRBJ2-5; 7 bases are shared with TRBD1. The V and J ends lost 5 bases and 2 bases, in that order; junction bases with no gene match: 5. The V gene's germline CDR1 is GTSNPN and CDR2 SVGIG (reference sequence). This CDR3 comprises 13 residues. Here the CDR3 DNA reads TGTGCCTGGGGACAGGCCCATCAAGAGACCCAGTACTTC. Its protein product is CAWGQAHQETQYF.

Only a few counts were recorded for this clone. The J gene is TRBJ2-5, the V gene TRBV9; 8 bases match TRBD2. There are 14 residues in the CDR3. Trimming cost V 2 bases and J 5 bases; bases outside gene matches: 5. Germline V gene data show CDR1 as SGDLS and CDR2 as YYNGEE. The CDR3 is CASSVSGEGETQYF. CDR3 sequence (DNA): TGTGCCAGCAGCGTTAGCGGGGAAGGTGAGACCCAGTACTTC.

This clone has a handful of counts. The chain joins TRBV5-1 to TRBJ2-3, with a weak D call TRBD1 (6 bases). CDR1 is SGHRS and CDR2 is YFSETQ in the germline V gene. The CDR3 consists of 15 residues. V shed 2 bases and J shed 2 bases, with 12 bases lying between them. The CDR3 DNA sequence: TGCGCCAGCAGCTTATCACAGGGCACCACAGATACGCAGTATTTT. This sequence encodes CASSLSQGTTDTQYF.

The chain joins TRBV19 to TRBJ2-1, with a tentative D call TRBD2 (7 bases). The V gene's germline CDR1 is LNHDA and CDR2 SQIVND (reference sequence). The V gene lost 10 bases and the J gene lost 7 bases, with 23 bases spanning the gap. CDR3 length: 15 amino acids. The CDR3 nucleotides read TGTGCCACCAGGGAGGCCGGGGGGCGTACAAATGAGCAGTTCTTC. Its translation is CATREAGGRTNEQFF.

The chain links TRBV7-9 to TRBJ1-2, with D uncertain. The CDR3 spans 14 residues. Per germline, CDR1 SEHNR and CDR2 FQNEAQ (reference sequence). The DNA for the CDR3 is TGTGCGAGCGGGAGGGAGAACACCGTTTATGGCTACACCTTC. Translated: CASGRENTVYGYTF.

This chain links TRBV6-4 with TRBJ2-2; D may be TRBD1 (6 bases). From germline, CDR1 is MRHNA and CDR2 SNTAGT. The CDR3 is 14 residues long. Trimming took off 3 bases at V and 4 bases at J, with 9 bases between the two ends. The CDR3, as DNA: TGTGCCAGCAGTGAACAGGGATCCACCGGGGAGCTGTTTTTT. Encoded protein: CASSEQGSTGELFF.

V is TRBV5-1 and J is TRBJ2-7; 8 bases align to TRBD1. Germline trimming cut 4 bases from V and 1 base from J; bases unmatched to any gene: 7. The germline V gene encodes CDR1 SGHRS and CDR2 YFSETQ. The CDR3 length is 15 residues. CDR3 coding DNA: TGCGCCAGCAGCATCACAGGGGGTGATTCCTACGAGCAGTACTTC. Its translation: CASSITGGDSYEQYF.

The gene calls are TRBV2 and TRBJ1-6; weak D call: TRBD1 (6 bases). V was pared by 6 bases and J by 7 bases, with 10 bases between. Germline CDR1 is SNHLY and CDR2 is FYNNEI. This CDR3 is 13 amino acids long. The CDR3, as DNA: TGTGCCAGCAGGTTACAGGGAAATTCACCCCTCCACTTT. Translation: CASRLQGNSPLHF.

The rearrangement joins TRBV18 to TRBJ2-7, with D perhaps TRBD1 (5 bases). This CDR3 region has 13 residues. Germline CDR1 and CDR2: KGHSH and LQKENI. Trimming took off 3 bases at V and 4 bases at J, with 10 bases between the two ends. Here the CDR3 DNA reads TGTGCCAGCTCACCGGGGCAGGATTACGAGCAGTACTTC. Protein sequence: CASSPGQDYEQYF.

The chain couples TRBV6-6 to TRBJ1-5; 9 bases line up with TRBD1. J was trimmed by 5 bases and V by 7 bases; bases with no gene match: 3. The germline CDR1 and CDR2 sequences are MNHNY and SVGAGI (reference sequence). This CDR3 spans 13 amino acids. DNA of the CDR3: TGTGCCAGCAACAGGGGGCAAGATCAGCCCCAGCATTTT. It is translated as CASNRGQDQPQHF.

This chain links TRBV7-3 with TRBJ2-7; TRBD1 is a possible D gene (5 bases). The germline gives CDR1 SGHTA, CDR2 FQGTGA. CDR3 length: 17 amino acids. V was pared by 6 bases and J by 0 bases, with 21 bases between. The CDR3 loop is CASSKMGTGRSSYEQYF. CDR3 in DNA: TGTGCCAGCAGTAAAATGGGAACAGGAAGGAGCTCCTACGAGCAGTACTTC. Using reference TRBV7-3 and TRBJ2-7 for the parts outside the CDR3, the full variable domain is GAGVSQTPSNKVTEKGKYVELRCDPISGHTALYWYRQSLGQGPEFLIYFQGTGAADDSGLPNDRFFAVRPEGSVSTLKIQRTERGDSAVYLCASSKMGTGRSSYEQYFGPGTRLTVT.

The rearrangement joins TRBV5-4 to TRBJ2-7; 7 bases are a match to TRBD1. The germline gives CDR1 SGHNT, CDR2 YYREEE (reference sequence). The CDR3 has 15 amino acids. After removal of 1 base from V and 7 bases from J, the junction contained 11 bases not matched to a gene. In nucleotides, the CDR3 is TGTGCCAGCAGCTTGAACCACAGGGGCCTGCAAGAGCAGTACTTC. Amino acids: CASSLNHRGLQEQYF.

This rearrangement joins TRBV5-1 to TRBJ1-6, with D hard to call. This CDR3 comprises 15 residues. From germline, CDR1 is SGHRS and CDR2 YFSETQ. V was cut by 1 base and J by 7 bases, with 12 bases left in between. The CDR3 spells CASSLIPEPNSPLHF. As DNA, the CDR3 is TGCGCCAGCAGCTTGATTCCGGAGCCCAATTCACCCCTCCACTTT.